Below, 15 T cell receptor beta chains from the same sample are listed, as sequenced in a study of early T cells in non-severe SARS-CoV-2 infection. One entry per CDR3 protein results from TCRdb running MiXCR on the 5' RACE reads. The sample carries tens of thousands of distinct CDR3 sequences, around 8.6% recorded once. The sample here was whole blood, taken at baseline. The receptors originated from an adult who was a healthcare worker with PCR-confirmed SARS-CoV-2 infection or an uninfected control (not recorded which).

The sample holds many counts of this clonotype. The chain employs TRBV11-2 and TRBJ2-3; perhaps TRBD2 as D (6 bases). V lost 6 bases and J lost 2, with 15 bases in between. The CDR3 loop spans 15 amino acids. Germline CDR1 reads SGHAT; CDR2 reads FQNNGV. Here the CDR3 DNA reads TGTGCCAGCAGGGAGGGATTGGGATACACAGATACGCAGTATTTT. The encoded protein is CASREGLGYTDTQYF. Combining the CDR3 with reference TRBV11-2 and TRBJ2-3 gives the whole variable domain EAGVAQSPRYKIIEKRQSVAFWCNPISGHATLYWYQQILGQGPKLLIQFQNNGVVDDSQLPKDRFSAERLKGVDSTLKIQPAKLEDSAVYLCASREGLGYTDTQYFGPGTRLTVL.

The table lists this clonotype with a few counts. The CDR3 DNA sequence: TGTGCCAGCAGCTACCGGACAGCAGCCTATGGCTACACCTTC. Its protein product is CASSYRTAAYGYTF. V usage is TRBV11-3 and J usage is TRBJ1-2, with TRBD1 as a possible D gene (6 bases). Germline CDR1 and CDR2: SGHNT and YENEEA. The CDR3 spans 14 residues. V lost 4 bases and J 4 bases, leaving 13 bases between the germline ends.

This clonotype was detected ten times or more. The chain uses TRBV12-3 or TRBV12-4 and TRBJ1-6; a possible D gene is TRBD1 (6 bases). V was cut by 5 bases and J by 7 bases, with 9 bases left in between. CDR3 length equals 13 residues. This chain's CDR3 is CASSLGGNSPLHF. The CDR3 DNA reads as TGTGCCAGCAGTCTAGGGGGGAATTCACCCCTCCACTTT.

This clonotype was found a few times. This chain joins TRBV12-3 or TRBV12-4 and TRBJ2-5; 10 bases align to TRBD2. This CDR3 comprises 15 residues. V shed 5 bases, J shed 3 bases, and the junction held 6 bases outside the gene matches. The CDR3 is CASSPQRGGKETQYF. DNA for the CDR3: TGTGCCAGCAGTCCCCAGCGGGGGGGGAAAGAGACCCAGTACTTC.

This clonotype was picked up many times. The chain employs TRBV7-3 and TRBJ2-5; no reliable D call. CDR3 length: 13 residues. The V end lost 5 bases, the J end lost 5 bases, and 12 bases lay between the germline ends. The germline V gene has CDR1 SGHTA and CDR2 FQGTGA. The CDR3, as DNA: TGTGCCAGCAGCCCCATCGGCCAGGAGACCCAGTACTTC. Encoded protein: CASSPIGQETQYF.

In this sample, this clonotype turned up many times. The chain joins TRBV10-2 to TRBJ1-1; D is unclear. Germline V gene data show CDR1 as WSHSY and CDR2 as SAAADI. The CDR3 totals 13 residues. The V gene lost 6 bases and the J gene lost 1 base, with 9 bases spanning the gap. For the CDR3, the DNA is TGCGCCAGCAGAGCCCAGGCGAACACTGAAGCTTTCTTT. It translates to CASRAQANTEAFF.

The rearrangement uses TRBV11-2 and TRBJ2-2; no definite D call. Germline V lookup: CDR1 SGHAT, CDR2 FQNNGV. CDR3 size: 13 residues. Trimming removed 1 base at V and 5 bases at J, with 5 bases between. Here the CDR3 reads CASSLGLTGELFF. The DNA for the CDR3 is TGTGCCAGCAGCTTAGGTCTTACCGGGGAGCTGTTTTTT.

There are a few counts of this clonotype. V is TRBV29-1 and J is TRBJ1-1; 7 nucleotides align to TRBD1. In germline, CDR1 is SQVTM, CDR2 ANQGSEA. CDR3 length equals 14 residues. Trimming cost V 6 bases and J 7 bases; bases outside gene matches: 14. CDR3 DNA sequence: TGCAGCGTCCTCAGGGGGGCAGGGGAGGGTGAAGCTTTCTTT. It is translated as CSVLRGAGEGEAFF.

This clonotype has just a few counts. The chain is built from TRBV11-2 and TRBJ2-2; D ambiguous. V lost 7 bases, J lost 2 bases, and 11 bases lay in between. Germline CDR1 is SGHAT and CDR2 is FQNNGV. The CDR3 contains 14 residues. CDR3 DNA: TGTGCCAGCACCCCTTTGACAAACACCGGGGAGCTGTTTTTT. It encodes CASTPLTNTGELFF.

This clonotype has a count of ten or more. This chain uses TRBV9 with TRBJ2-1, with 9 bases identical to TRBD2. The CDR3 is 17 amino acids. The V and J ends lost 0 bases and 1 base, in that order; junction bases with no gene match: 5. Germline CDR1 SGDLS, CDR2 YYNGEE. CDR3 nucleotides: TGTGCCAGCAGCGTAGCTACTAGCGGGTTTTCCTACAATGAGCAGTTCTTC. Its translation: CASSVATSGFSYNEQFF.

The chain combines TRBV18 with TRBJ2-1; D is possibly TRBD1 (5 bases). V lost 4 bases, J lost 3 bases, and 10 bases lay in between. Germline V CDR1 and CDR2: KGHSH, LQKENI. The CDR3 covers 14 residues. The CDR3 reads CASSHSDSYNEQFF. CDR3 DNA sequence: TGTGCCAGCTCACATTCTGACAGCTACAATGAGCAGTTCTTC.

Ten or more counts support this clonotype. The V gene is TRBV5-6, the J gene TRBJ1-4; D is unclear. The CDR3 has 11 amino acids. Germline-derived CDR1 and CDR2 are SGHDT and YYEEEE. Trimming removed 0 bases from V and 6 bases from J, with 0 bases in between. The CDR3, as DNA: TGTGCCAGCAGCTTGGATGAAAAACTGTTTTTT. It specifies CASSLDEKLFF. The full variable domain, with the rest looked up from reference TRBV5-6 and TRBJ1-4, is DAGVTQSPTHLIKTRGQQVTLRCSPKSGHDTVSWYQQALGQGPQFIFQYYEEEERQRGNFPDRFSGHQFPNYSSELNVNALLLGDSALYLCASSLDEKLFFGSGTQLSVL.

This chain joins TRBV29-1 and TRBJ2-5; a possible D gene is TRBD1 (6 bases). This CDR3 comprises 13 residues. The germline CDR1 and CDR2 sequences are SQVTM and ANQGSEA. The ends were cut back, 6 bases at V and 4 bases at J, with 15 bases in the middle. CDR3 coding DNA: TGCAGCGTCTCGACAGTAGGGGGAGAGACCCAGTACTTC. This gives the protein CSVSTVGGETQYF.

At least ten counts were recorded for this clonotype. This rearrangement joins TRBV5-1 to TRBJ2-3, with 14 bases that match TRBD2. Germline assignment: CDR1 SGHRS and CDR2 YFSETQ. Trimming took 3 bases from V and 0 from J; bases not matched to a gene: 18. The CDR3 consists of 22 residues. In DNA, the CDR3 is TGCGCCAGCAGCTGGCCCTCCGGGACTAGCGGGAGCGTAAGGGCTAGCACAGATACGCAGTATTTT. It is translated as CASSWPSGTSGSVRASTDTQYF.

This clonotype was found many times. CDR3 in amino acids: CASTRGPFDWQFF. The CDR3, as DNA: TGTGCCAGCACCAGAGGACCTTTTGACTGGCAGTTCTTC. The chain employs TRBV2 and TRBJ2-1; the D is unclear. CDR1 is SNHLY and CDR2 is FYNNEI in the germline V gene. The CDR3 is made up of 13 amino acids. The V gene lost 7 bases and the J gene lost 12 bases, with 19 bases spanning the gap.